This T cell receptor (beta chain) is drawn from a study of T cell repertoires in cytomegalovirus infection. Study context: Through public TCR beta signatures, both CMV infection and matching HLA type were indicated.

With respect to this clonotype: Its target is not known.

TCRdb reanalysed the reads using MiXCR and keeps one entry per CDR3 protein. Of 550,000 to 850,000 distinct CDR3 sequences listed, around 30% are singletons. Regarding the study as a whole: Of the TCR beta families, the public ones yielded a cumulative frequency that identified carriers of CMV plus the relevant HLA.

The CDR3 is made up of 14 amino acids. CDR1 and CDR2 from the germline V gene are MNHEY and SMNVEV (reference sequence). V shed 3 bases and J shed 14 bases, with 17 bases lying between them. The rearrangement links TRBV27 to TRBJ1-6; D unresolved. The TCR originated in a human donor in good health (CMV status not recorded). Some clones in this sample may be carry-over from other donors' samples. The sequenced sample was cultured PBMCs, obtained from culture after CMV antigen stimulation. Written as DNA, the CDR3 is TGTGCCAGCAGTTTGGTGGGCCTAGGTTCGGCCCTCCACTTT. This encodes CASSLVGLGSALHF.